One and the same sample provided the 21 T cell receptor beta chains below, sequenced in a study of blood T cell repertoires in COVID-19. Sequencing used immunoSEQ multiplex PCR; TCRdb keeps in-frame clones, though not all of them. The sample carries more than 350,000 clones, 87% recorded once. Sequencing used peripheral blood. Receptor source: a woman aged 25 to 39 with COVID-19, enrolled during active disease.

The CDR3 region has the DNA TGTGCCACCAACTACGAAACACAAGAGACCCAGTACTTC. Its translation: CATNYETQETQYF. The J gene is TRBJ2-5, the V gene TRBV2; no firm D call. The CDR3 loop spans 13 amino acids. V lost 10 bases to trimming and J lost 2 bases, with 14 bases between them. Germline-derived CDR1 and CDR2 are SNHLY and FYNNEI.

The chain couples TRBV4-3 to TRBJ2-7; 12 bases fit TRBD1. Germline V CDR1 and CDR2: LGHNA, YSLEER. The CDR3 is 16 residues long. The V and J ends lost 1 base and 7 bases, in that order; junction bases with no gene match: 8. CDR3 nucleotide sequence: TGCGCCAGCAGCCAAGGTTGGGGGACAGGGGGCGAGGAGCAGTACTTC. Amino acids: CASSQGWGTGGEEQYF.

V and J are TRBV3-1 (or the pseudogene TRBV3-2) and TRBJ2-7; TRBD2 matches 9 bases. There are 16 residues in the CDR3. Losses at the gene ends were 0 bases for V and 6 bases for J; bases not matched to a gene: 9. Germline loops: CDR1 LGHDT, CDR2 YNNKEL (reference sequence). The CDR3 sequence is CASSQDRSGRRSEQYF. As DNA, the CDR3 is TGTGCCAGCAGCCAAGATCGTAGCGGGAGAAGGTCCGAGCAGTACTTC.

In nucleotides, the CDR3 is TGTGCCAGCAGCTTAGCAGGGGGCGGCTACGAGCAGTACTTC. As protein: CASSLAGGGYEQYF. This chain uses TRBV7-6 with TRBJ2-7; TRBD1 agrees at 7 bases. From germline, CDR1 is SGHVS and CDR2 FNYEAQ. The trim removed 0 bases at V and 3 bases at J, leaving 2 bases unmatched. This CDR3 spans 14 amino acids.

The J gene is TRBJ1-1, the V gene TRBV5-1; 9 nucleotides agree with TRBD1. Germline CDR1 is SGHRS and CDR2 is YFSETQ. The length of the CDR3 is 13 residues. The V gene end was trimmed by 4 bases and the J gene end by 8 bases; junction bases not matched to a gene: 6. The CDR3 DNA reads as TGCGCCAGCAGCCCCGGACAGGGGTCCGAAGCTTTCTTT. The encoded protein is CASSPGQGSEAFF.

CDR3 sequence reads: CASTPRLQETQYF. As DNA, the CDR3 is TGTGCCAGCACCCCCAGGCTCCAAGAGACCCAGTACTTC. The chain has TRBV12-3 or TRBV12-4 and TRBJ2-5; D not certain. Trimming shortened V by 7 bases and J by 1 base, and 10 bases separated the two germline ends. This CDR3 comprises 13 residues.

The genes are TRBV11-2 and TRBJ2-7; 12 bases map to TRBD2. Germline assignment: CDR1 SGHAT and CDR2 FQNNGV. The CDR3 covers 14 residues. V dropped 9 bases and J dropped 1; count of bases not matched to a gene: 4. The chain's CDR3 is CASRTSGVSYEQYF. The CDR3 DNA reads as TGTGCCAGTAGGACTAGCGGGGTTTCCTACGAGCAGTACTTC.

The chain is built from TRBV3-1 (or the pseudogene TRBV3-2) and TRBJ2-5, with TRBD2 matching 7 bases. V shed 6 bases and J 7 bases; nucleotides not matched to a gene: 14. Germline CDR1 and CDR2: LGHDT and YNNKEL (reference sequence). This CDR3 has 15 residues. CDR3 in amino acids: CASSLGRAREGTQYF. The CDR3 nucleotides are TGTGCCAGCAGTCTTGGACGGGCCAGGGAGGGGACCCAGTACTTC.

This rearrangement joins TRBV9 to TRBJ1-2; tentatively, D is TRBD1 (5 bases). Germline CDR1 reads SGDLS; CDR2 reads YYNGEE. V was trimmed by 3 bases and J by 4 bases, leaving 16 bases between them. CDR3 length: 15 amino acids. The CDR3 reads CASSAGPGVGYGYTF. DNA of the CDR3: TGTGCCAGCAGCGCGGGTCCGGGGGTGGGCTATGGCTACACCTTC. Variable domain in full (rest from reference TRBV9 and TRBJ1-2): DSGVTQTPKHLITATGQRVTLRCSPRSGDLSVYWYQQSLDQGLQFLIQYYNGEERAKGNILERFSAQQFPDLHSELNLSSLELGDSALYFCASSAGPGVGYGYTFGSGTRLTVV.

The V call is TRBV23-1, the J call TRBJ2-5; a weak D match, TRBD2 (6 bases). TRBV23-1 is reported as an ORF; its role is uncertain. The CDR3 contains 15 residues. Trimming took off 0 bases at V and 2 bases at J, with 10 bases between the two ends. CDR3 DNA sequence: TGCGCCAGCAGTCAATCGGCTAGCGAACAAGAGACCCAGTACTTC. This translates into CASSQSASEQETQYF.

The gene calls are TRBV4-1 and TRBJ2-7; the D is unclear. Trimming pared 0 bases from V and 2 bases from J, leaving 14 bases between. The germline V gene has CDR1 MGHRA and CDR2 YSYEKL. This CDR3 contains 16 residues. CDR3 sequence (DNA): TGCGCCAGCAGCCAAGACTCACGGTGGTTTCCCTACGAGCAGTACTTC. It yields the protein CASSQDSRWFPYEQYF.

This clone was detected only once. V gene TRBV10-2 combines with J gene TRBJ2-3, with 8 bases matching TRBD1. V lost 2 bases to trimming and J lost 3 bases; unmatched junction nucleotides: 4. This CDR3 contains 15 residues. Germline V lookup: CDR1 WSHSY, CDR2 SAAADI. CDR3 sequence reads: CASSETDRGTDTQYF. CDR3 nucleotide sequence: TGCGCCAGCAGTGAGACAGACAGGGGAACAGATACGCAGTATTTT.

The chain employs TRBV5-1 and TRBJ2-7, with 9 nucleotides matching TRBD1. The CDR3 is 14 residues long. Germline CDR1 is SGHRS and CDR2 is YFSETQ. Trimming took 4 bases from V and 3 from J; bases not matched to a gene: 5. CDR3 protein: CASSMGQGYYEQYF. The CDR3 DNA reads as TGCGCCAGCAGCATGGGACAGGGCTACTACGAGCAGTACTTC.

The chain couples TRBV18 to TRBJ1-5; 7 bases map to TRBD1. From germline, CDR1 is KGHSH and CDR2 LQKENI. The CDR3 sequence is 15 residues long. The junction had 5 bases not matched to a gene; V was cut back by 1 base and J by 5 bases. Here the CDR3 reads CASSPLRGGDQPQHF. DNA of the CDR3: TGTGCCAGCTCACCACTCCGAGGGGGCGATCAGCCCCAGCATTTT.

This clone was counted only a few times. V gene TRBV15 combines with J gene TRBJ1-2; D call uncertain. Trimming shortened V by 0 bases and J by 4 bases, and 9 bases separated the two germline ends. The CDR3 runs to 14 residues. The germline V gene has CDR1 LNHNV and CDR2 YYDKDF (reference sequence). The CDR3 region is CATSRDRAVYGYTF. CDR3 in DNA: TGTGCCACCAGCAGAGATAGAGCGGTCTATGGCTACACCTTC.

CDR3 bases: TGCGCCAGCAGCCAAGGGACAGGGCACACAGATACGCAGTATTTT. Its protein is CASSQGTGHTDTQYF. The rearrangement links TRBV4-1 to TRBJ2-3; 8 bases align to TRBD1. The V gene's germline CDR1 is MGHRA and CDR2 YSYEKL. The ends lost 1 base at V and 2 bases at J; junction bases unmatched: 2. This CDR3 region has 15 residues.

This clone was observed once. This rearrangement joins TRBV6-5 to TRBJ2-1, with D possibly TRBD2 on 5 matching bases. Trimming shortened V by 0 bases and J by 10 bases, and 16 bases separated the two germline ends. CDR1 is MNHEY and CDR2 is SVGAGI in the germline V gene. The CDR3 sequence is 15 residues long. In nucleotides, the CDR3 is TGTGCCAGCAGTTACTCGACTATGGGTCGTGGGGAGCAGTTCTTC. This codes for CASSYSTMGRGEQFF.

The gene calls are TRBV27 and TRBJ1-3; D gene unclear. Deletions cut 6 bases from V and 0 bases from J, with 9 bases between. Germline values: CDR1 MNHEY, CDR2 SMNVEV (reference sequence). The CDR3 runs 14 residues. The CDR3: CASRSTSSGNTIYF. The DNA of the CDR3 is TGTGCCAGCAGGTCAACCAGCTCTGGAAACACCATATATTTT.

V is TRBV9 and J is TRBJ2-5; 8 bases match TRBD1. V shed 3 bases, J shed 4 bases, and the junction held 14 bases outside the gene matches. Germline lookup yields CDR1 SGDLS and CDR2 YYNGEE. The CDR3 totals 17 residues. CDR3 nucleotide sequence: TGTGCCAGCAGCGACCCCTCACAGGGGGAGGTGGGAGAGACCCAGTACTTC. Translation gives CASSDPSQGEVGETQYF.

The CDR3 nucleotides are TGTGCCGAGGCAAAACTGTTTTTT. It is translated as CAEAKLFF. The V call is TRBV28, the J call TRBJ1-4; no firm D call. Trimming removed 11 bases from V and 10 bases from J, with 5 bases in between. The germline V gene has CDR1 MDHEN and CDR2 SYDVKM. The CDR3 is 8 amino acids.

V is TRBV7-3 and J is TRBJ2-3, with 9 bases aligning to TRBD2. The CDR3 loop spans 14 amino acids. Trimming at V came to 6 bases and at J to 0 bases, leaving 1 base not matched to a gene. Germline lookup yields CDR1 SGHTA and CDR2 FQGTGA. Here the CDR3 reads CASSLAGSTDTQYF. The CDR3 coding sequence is TGTGCCAGCAGTCTAGCGGGAAGCACAGATACGCAGTATTTT.